Listed below are T cell receptor beta chains from one sample, sequenced in a study of blood T cell repertoires in COVID-19. The assay was immunoSEQ multiplex PCR, and TCRdb's table has in-frame clones only and misses some. This table has some 80,000 clones, around nine tenths appearing once. The material sequenced was peripheral blood. These receptor sequences come from a woman of 80 years or more with acute or convalescent COVID-19. The CDR3 runs from the conserved cysteine through the conserved F or W. The order of the fields is V gene, CDR3 length, J gene, clone size, D gene, CDR3 DNA, CDR3 protein. The D gene is left open where the match is weak. Clone size is stated in some rows and not others, as once, few, many or a class when expanded.

V gene: TRBV5-1; CDR3 length: 16; J gene: TRBJ1-2; clone size: .; D gene: .; CDR3 DNA: TGCGCCAGCAGCTTCCCCAACAGGGAAATTGGCTATGGCTACACCTTC; CDR3 protein: CASSFPNREIGYGYTF
V gene: TRBV6-5; CDR3 length: 13; J gene: TRBJ1-5; clone size: .; D gene: TRBD1; CDR3 DNA: TGTGCCAGCAGACTACAGGGGAATCAGCCCCAGCATTTT; CDR3 protein: CASRLQGNQPQHF
V gene: TRBV3-1/TRBV3-2; CDR3 length: 12; J gene: TRBJ1-6; clone size: .; D gene: .; CDR3 DNA: TGTGCCAGCAGCCTTCCAACAGGGCCCCTCCACTTT; CDR3 protein: CASSLPTGPLHF
V gene: TRBV5-1; CDR3 length: 15; J gene: TRBJ2-5; clone size: .; D gene: TRBD2; CDR3 DNA: TGCGCCAGCAGCGCGGGACTAGCGGTTCAAGAGACCCAGTACTTC; CDR3 protein: CASSAGLAVQETQYF
V gene: TRBV7-2; CDR3 length: 13; J gene: TRBJ1-1; clone size: .; D gene: TRBD1; CDR3 DNA: TGTGCCAGCAGCCAGGGACAGGGCACTGAAGCTTTCTTT; CDR3 protein: CASSQGQGTEAFF
V gene: TRBV19; CDR3 length: 16; J gene: TRBJ1-5; clone size: once; D gene: TRBD1; CDR3 DNA: TGTGCCAGTAGTATAGGAGGGGGACAGGGGAGTCAGCCCCAGCATTTT; CDR3 protein: CASSIGGGQGSQPQHF
V gene: TRBV7-9; CDR3 length: 15; J gene: TRBJ2-6; clone size: .; D gene: .; CDR3 DNA: TGTGCCAGCAGCCCCAGGGTCACTGGGGCCAACGTCCTGACTTTC; CDR3 protein: CASSPRVTGANVLTF
V gene: TRBV10-1; CDR3 length: 14; J gene: TRBJ2-7; clone size: .; D gene: TRBD1; CDR3 DNA: TGCGCCAGCAGGGCCCCCGGGACAGCCTACGAGCAGTACTTC; CDR3 protein: CASRAPGTAYEQYF
V gene: TRBV9; CDR3 length: 18; J gene: TRBJ1-3; clone size: .; D gene: TRBD1; CDR3 DNA: TGTGCCAGCAGCGCGGTCCCGACAGGGGCCGCCTCTGGAAACACCATATATTTT; CDR3 protein: CASSAVPTGAASGNTIYF
V gene: TRBV3-1/TRBV3-2; CDR3 length: 16; J gene: TRBJ2-5; clone size: .; D gene: .; CDR3 DNA: TGTGCCAGCAGCCGACGACCGGGACAAGTGGAAGAGACCCAGTACTTC; CDR3 protein: CASSRRPGQVEETQYF
V gene: TRBV5-1; CDR3 length: 16; J gene: TRBJ1-1; clone size: .; D gene: TRBD1; CDR3 DNA: TGCGCCAGCAGCCCAGGGACAGGGGGCGAGGACACTGAAGCTTTCTTT; CDR3 protein: CASSPGTGGEDTEAFF
V gene: TRBV28; CDR3 length: 16; J gene: TRBJ2-7; clone size: once; D gene: TRBD1; CDR3 DNA: TGTGCCAGCACGGAGACAGGGGCGCTAGGCTCCTACGAGCAGTACTTC; CDR3 protein: CASTETGALGSYEQYF
V gene: TRBV24-1; CDR3 length: 13; J gene: TRBJ2-4; clone size: .; D gene: .; CDR3 DNA: TGTGCCACCAGTGACGGAGCCAAAAACATTCAGTACTTC; CDR3 protein: CATSDGAKNIQYF
V gene: TRBV2; CDR3 length: 14; J gene: TRBJ1-2; clone size: .; D gene: TRBD1; CDR3 DNA: TGTGCCAGCAACCCTGGGACAGGCGATTATGGCTACACCTTC; CDR3 protein: CASNPGTGDYGYTF
V gene: TRBV18; CDR3 length: 17; J gene: TRBJ1-4; clone size: .; D gene: TRBD1; CDR3 DNA: TGTGCCAGCTCACCAACAGGGGCCCTACTGATGAATGAAAAACTGTTTTTT; CDR3 protein: CASSPTGALLMNEKLFF
V gene: TRBV7-6; CDR3 length: 15; J gene: TRBJ1-4; clone size: .; D gene: TRBD1; CDR3 DNA: TGTGCCAGCAGCTCTAGGACAGGGGGAAATGAAAAACTGTTTTTT; CDR3 protein: CASSSRTGGNEKLFF
V gene: TRBV10-1; CDR3 length: 17; J gene: TRBJ2-7; clone size: .; D gene: TRBD1; CDR3 DNA: TGCGCCAGCAGTGTAGGCCCCGACAGGGGGCCCTCCTACGAGCAGTACTTC; CDR3 protein: CASSVGPDRGPSYEQYF
V gene: TRBV12-3/TRBV12-4; CDR3 length: 13; J gene: TRBJ1-2; clone size: .; D gene: .; CDR3 DNA: TGTGCCAGCAGTTTACAGGCTTACTATGGCTACACCTTC; CDR3 protein: CASSLQAYYGYTF
V gene: TRBV27; CDR3 length: 13; J gene: TRBJ2-5; clone size: .; D gene: .; CDR3 DNA: TGTGCCAGCAGTTTTCCAGGTCAAGAGACCCAGTACTTC; CDR3 protein: CASSFPGQETQYF
V gene: TRBV3-1/TRBV3-2; CDR3 length: 14; J gene: TRBJ1-1; clone size: .; D gene: .; CDR3 DNA: TGTGCCAGCAGCTCGAGGGCGGAGGGCACTGAAGCTTTCTTT; CDR3 protein: CASSSRAEGTEAFF
V gene: TRBV29-1; CDR3 length: 14; J gene: TRBJ1-5; clone size: .; D gene: .; CDR3 DNA: TGCAGCGTTGCGGCAGGGAATGGCAATCAGCCCCAGCATTTT; CDR3 protein: CSVAAGNGNQPQHF
V gene: TRBV6-5; CDR3 length: 14; J gene: TRBJ1-5; clone size: .; D gene: .; CDR3 DNA: TGTGCCAGCAGTCGTACAGGCGCCAATCAGCCCCAGCATTTT; CDR3 protein: CASSRTGANQPQHF
V gene: TRBV12-5; CDR3 length: 14; J gene: TRBJ2-2; clone size: .; D gene: TRBD2; CDR3 DNA: TGTGCTAGTGCTAGCGGGAGCTACACCGGGGAGCTGTTTTTT; CDR3 protein: CASASGSYTGELFF
V gene: TRBV2; CDR3 length: 12; J gene: TRBJ1-1; clone size: .; D gene: .; CDR3 DNA: TGTGCCAGCACCGGAGGGACGGCTGAAGCTTTCTTT; CDR3 protein: CASTGGTAEAFF